Listed here are 18 T cell receptor beta chains from one sample, sequenced in a study of blood T cell repertoires in COVID-19. Profiling relied on immunoSEQ multiplex PCR, and the TCRdb table lists in-frame clones only, not all of them. The sample lists about 320,000 clones, about 85% occurring once. Sequenced input: PBMCs or T cells enriched from blood (not recorded which). The source is a woman aged 25 to 39 who had recovered from COVID-19.

The chain joins TRBV19 to TRBJ1-2, with D perhaps matching TRBD1 (6 bases). V shed 5 bases and J shed 4 bases, with 17 bases lying between them. Per the germline V gene, CDR1 is LNHDA and CDR2 is SQIVND (reference sequence). The CDR3 has 15 amino acids. CDR3 DNA: TGTGCCAGTAGTGCCGGTACAGGGAGGGTCTATGGCTACACCTTC. Its protein is CASSAGTGRVYGYTF.

This sequence joins TRBV11-2 and TRBJ2-1, with D possibly matching TRBD2 (7 bases). The CDR3 has 15 residues. The V end was cut by 3 bases, the J end by 3 bases, with 12 bases between. In germline, CDR1 is SGHAT, CDR2 FQNNGV. CDR3 sequence (DNA): TGTGCCAGCAGCTTCCCGGGGGGACACTACAATGAGCAGTTCTTC. Amino acid sequence: CASSFPGGHYNEQFF.

This clone was seen only once. The chain employs TRBV18 and TRBJ1-1; no definite D call. This CDR3 comprises 14 residues. V lost 5 bases to trimming and J lost 1 base, with 11 bases between them. Germline CDR1 and CDR2: KGHSH and LQKENI. The CDR3 loop is CASSFKEANTEAFF. DNA of the CDR3: TGTGCCAGCTCATTTAAAGAAGCGAACACTGAAGCTTTCTTT.

The rearrangement joins TRBV4-1 to TRBJ2-7; TRBD2 matches 7 bases. The length of the CDR3 is 14 residues. Germline CDR1 is MGHRA and CDR2 is YSYEKL. V was clipped by 6 bases and J by 3 bases; unmatched bases: 8. The CDR3: CASRLNRDYYEQYF. CDR3 coding DNA: TGCGCCAGCAGGTTGAACCGGGACTACTACGAGCAGTACTTC.

The rearrangement joins TRBV7-2 to TRBJ2-3; D is unresolved. The CDR3 runs 12 residues. Germline assignment: CDR1 SGHTA and CDR2 FQGNSA. Trimming left V 5 bases short and J 8 bases short, with 11 bases between. The CDR3 protein is CASSELPGTQYF. In DNA form, the CDR3 reads TGTGCCAGCAGCGAACTCCCCGGTACGCAGTATTTT.

The CDR3 nucleotides read TGCGCCAGCAGCCCACAACAGGCCCAGGCCGTTACGCAGTATTTT. It encodes CASSPQQAQAVTQYF. The gene calls are TRBV4-1 and TRBJ2-3; tentatively, D is TRBD1 (5 bases). Trimming took 4 bases from V and 8 from J, leaving 19 bases between them. The CDR3 is 15 amino acids. Germline V gene sequence: CDR1 MGHRA, CDR2 YSYEKL.

The chain carries TRBV5-8 and TRBJ1-4; tentatively, D is TRBD1 (6 bases). From germline, CDR1 is SGHTS and CDR2 YDEGEE. This CDR3 spans 15 amino acids. The ends were cut back, 4 bases at V and 3 bases at J, with 13 bases in the middle. The CDR3 is CASSPGGRANEKLFF. The CDR3 nucleotides read TGTGCCAGCAGCCCCGGGGGGCGGGCTAATGAAAAACTGTTTTTT.

The rearrangement links TRBV4-3 to TRBJ1-2; D is undetermined. Germline V gene sequence: CDR1 LGHNA, CDR2 YSLEER. V was trimmed by 0 bases and J by 1 base, leaving 9 bases between them. This CDR3 comprises 15 residues. CDR3 sequence (DNA): TGCGCCAGCAGCCAAGATAGCCGGCATAACTATGGCTACACCTTC. Its protein product is CASSQDSRHNYGYTF.

This clone was seen just once. The V gene is TRBV24-1, the J gene TRBJ2-2; D is unresolved. The V gene lost 4 bases and the J gene lost 0 bases, with 5 bases spanning the gap. The CDR3 is made up of 14 amino acids. Per germline, CDR1 KGHDR and CDR2 SFDVKD. The CDR3 DNA reads TGTGCCACCAGTGACAGGACGAACACCGGGGAGCTGTTTTTT. Translating gives CATSDRTNTGELFF.

The chain uses TRBV13 and TRBJ1-2; 9 bases fit TRBD1. This CDR3 contains 13 residues. CDR1 and CDR2 from the germline V gene are PRHDT and FYEKMQ (reference sequence). With V trimmed by 8 bases and J by 2 bases, 3 bases remained unmatched. CDR3 nucleotide sequence: TGTGCCAGCTCCGGGACAGGGAACTATGGCTACACCTTC. It is translated as CASSGTGNYGYTF.

The chain uses TRBV4-1 and TRBJ1-2; no firm D call. The CDR3 contains 16 residues. Germline CDR1 MGHRA, CDR2 YSYEKL. Trimming left V 1 base short and J 6 bases short, with 18 bases between. DNA of the CDR3: TGCGCCAGCAGCCAAGGTTGGTGGAGTTCCCCTAATGGCTACACCTTC. It yields the protein CASSQGWWSSPNGYTF.

The rearrangement links TRBV19 to TRBJ1-4; D not certain. The germline V and J ends were trimmed by 7 bases and 3 bases, with 12 bases remaining between them. Per the germline V gene, CDR1 is LNHDA and CDR2 is SQIVND (reference sequence). This CDR3 contains 14 residues. The CDR3 loop reads CASNDRSANEKLFF. The CDR3 DNA reads TGTGCCAGTAACGATCGGAGTGCTAATGAAAAACTGTTTTTT.

The J gene is TRBJ1-3, the V gene TRBV19; 8 positions match TRBD1. V dropped 7 bases and J dropped 2; count of bases not matched to a gene: 4. Germline V lookup: CDR1 LNHDA, CDR2 SQIVND (reference sequence). The CDR3 is made up of 14 amino acids. CDR3 amino acids: CASTPDRAGNTIYF. The CDR3 DNA reads as TGTGCCAGTACCCCGGACAGGGCTGGAAACACCATATATTTT.

This rearrangement joins TRBV7-3 to TRBJ2-5, with 7 nucleotides matching TRBD1. The V gene end was trimmed by 5 bases and the J gene end by 5 bases; junction bases not matched to a gene: 5. The CDR3 runs to 13 residues. The germline V gene has CDR1 SGHTA and CDR2 FQGTGA. The CDR3 region is CASSTTGFETQYF. DNA of the CDR3: TGTGCCAGCAGCACGACAGGGTTCGAGACCCAGTACTTC.

The chain carries TRBV6-5 and TRBJ1-1; 7 nucleotides align to TRBD1. The germline V gene encodes CDR1 MNHEY and CDR2 SVGAGI. With 3 bases clipped from V and 0 bases from J, the junction kept 4 bases outside the gene matches. The length of the CDR3 is 15 residues. The CDR3, as DNA: TGTGCCAGCAGTTATACAGGGGCCATGAACACTGAAGCTTTCTTT. As protein: CASSYTGAMNTEAFF.

The CDR3, as DNA: TGTGCCAGCAGCGCTCGGACTAGCGGGGGAGGCGGGGAGCTGTTTTTT. Translating it yields CASSARTSGGGGELFF. The chain carries TRBV9 and TRBJ2-2, with 13 bases identical to TRBD2. This CDR3 spans 16 amino acids. Germline V lookup: CDR1 SGDLS, CDR2 YYNGEE. V gave up 3 bases and J gave up 7 bases; unmatched junction bases: 6.

The V and J genes are TRBV28 and TRBJ2-7; 9 bases map to TRBD1. The V and J ends lost 4 bases and 7 bases, in that order; junction bases with no gene match: 5. The V gene's germline CDR1 is MDHEN and CDR2 SYDVKM. The CDR3 loop spans 13 amino acids. This CDR3 is CASSSGTGWEQYF. The CDR3 DNA is TGTGCCAGCAGTTCCGGGACAGGGTGGGAGCAGTACTTC.

This clone was seen only a few times. The chain combines TRBV19 with TRBJ1-5; maybe TRBD1 (5 bases). Per germline, CDR1 LNHDA and CDR2 SQIVND (reference sequence). With 6 bases removed from V and 0 bases from J, the gap between germline ends came to 15 bases. The CDR3 sequence is 16 residues long. CDR3: CASRWGPQISNQPQHF. The DNA for the CDR3 is TGTGCCAGTAGGTGGGGCCCACAGATTAGCAATCAGCCCCAGCATTTT.